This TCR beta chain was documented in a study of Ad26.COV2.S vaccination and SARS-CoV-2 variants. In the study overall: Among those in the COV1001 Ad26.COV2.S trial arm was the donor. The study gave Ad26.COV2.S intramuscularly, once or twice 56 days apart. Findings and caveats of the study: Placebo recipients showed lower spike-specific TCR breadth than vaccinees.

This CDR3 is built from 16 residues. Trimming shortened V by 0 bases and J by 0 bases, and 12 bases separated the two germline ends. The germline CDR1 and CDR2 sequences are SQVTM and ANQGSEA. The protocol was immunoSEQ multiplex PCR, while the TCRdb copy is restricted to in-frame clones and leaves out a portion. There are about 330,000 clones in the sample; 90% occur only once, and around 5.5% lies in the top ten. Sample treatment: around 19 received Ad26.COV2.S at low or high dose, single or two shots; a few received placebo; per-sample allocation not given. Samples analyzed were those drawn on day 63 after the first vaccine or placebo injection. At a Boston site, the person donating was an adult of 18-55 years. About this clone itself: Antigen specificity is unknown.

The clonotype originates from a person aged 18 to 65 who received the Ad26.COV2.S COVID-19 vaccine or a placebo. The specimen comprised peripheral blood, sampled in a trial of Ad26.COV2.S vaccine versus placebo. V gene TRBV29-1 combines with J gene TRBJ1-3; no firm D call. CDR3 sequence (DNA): TGCAGCGTTGAAGATCCTCGGCAGAGCTCTGGAAACACCATATATTTT. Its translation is CSVEDPRQSSGNTIYF.